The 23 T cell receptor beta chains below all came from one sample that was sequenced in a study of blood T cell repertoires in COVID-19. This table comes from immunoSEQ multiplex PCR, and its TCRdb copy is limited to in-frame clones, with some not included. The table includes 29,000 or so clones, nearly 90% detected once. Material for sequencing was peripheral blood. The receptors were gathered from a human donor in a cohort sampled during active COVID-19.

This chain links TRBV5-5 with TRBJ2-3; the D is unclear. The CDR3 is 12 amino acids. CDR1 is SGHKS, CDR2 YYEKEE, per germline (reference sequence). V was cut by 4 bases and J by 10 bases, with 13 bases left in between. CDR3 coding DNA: TGTGCCAGCAGCCTGGTTCTAGAGCCGCAGTATTTT. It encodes CASSLVLEPQYF.

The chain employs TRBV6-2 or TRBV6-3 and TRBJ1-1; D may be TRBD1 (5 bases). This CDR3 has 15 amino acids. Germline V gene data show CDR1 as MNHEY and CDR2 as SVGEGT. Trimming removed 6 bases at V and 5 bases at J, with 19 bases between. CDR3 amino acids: CASSFIAGWGTEAFF. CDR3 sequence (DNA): TGTGCCAGCAGCTTTATTGCGGGGTGGGGGACTGAAGCTTTCTTT.

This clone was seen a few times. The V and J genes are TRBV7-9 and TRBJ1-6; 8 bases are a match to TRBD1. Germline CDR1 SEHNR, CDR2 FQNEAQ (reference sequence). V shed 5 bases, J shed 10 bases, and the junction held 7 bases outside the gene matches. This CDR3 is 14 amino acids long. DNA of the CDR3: TGTGCCAGCAGCCAGGGACAGGAGTCATCACCCCTCCACTTT. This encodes CASSQGQESSPLHF.

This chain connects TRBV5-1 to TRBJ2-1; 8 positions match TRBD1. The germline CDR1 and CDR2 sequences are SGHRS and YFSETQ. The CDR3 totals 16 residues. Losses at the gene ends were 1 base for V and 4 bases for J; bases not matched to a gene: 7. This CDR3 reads CASSLLGQGSYNEQFF. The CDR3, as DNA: TGCGCCAGCAGCTTGCTTGGACAGGGATCGTACAATGAGCAGTTCTTC.

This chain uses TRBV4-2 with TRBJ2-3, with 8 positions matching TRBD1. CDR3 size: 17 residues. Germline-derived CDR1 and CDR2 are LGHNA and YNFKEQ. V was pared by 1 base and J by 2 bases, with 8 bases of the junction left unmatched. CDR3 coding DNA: TGTGCCAGCAGCCAAGGGGAATCGGGACAGGACACAGATACGCAGTATTTT. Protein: CASSQGESGQDTDTQYF.

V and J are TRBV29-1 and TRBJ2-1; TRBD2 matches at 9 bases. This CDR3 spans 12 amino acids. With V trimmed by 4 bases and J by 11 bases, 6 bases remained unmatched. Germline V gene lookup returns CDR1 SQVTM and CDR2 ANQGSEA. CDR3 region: CSVGFSGGQQFF. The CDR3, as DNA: TGCAGCGTTGGATTTAGCGGGGGCCAGCAGTTCTTC.

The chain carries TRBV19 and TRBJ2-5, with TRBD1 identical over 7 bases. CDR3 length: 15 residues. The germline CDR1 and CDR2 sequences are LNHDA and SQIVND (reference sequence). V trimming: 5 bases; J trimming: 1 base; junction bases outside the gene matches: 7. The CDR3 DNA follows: TGTGCCAGTAGTGACGACAGGGTGGGCCAAGAGACCCAGTACTTC. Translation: CASSDDRVGQETQYF.

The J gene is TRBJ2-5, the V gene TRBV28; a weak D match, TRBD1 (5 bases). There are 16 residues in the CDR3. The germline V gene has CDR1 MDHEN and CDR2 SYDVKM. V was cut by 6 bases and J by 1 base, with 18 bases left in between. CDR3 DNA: TGTGCCAGCAGACTTGGCCCATTAGGGGTCCAAGAGACCCAGTACTTC. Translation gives CASRLGPLGVQETQYF.

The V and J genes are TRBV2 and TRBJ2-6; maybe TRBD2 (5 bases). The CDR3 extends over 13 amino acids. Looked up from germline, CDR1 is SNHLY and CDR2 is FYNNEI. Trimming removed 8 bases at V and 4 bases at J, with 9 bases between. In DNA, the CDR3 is TGTGCCAGCTCCAGAGGGGGGGCCAACGTCCTGACTTTC. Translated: CASSRGGANVLTF.

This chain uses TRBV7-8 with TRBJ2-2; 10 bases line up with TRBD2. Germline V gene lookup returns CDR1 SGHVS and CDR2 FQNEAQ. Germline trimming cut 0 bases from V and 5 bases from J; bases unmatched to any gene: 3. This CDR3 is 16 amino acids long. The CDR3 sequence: CASSLALAGVTGELFF. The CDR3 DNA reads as TGTGCCAGCAGCTTAGCGCTAGCGGGGGTAACCGGGGAGCTGTTTTTT.

DNA for the CDR3: TGTGCCACCAGCAAAGACGAGACTAGCAACACCGGGGAGCTGTTTTTT. It specifies CATSKDETSNTGELFF. The rearrangement uses TRBV15 and TRBJ2-2; TRBD2 agrees at 7 bases. Trimming took 4 bases from V and 2 from J; bases not matched to a gene: 7. CDR1 is LNHNV and CDR2 is YYDKDF in the germline V gene (reference sequence). The CDR3 has 16 residues.

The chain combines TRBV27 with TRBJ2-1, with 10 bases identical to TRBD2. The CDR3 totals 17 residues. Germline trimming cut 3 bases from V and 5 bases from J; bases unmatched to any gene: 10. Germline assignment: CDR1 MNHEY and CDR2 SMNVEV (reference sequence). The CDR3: CASSFLLSGGDDNEQFF. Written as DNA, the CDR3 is TGTGCCAGCAGTTTCCTCTTAAGCGGGGGGGACGACAATGAGCAGTTCTTC.

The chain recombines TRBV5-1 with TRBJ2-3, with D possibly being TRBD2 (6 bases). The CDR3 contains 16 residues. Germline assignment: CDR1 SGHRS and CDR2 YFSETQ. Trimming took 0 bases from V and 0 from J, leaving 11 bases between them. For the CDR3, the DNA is TGCGCCAGCAGCTTGGGTAGCGGCTCTAGCACAGATACGCAGTATTTT. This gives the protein CASSLGSGSSTDTQYF.

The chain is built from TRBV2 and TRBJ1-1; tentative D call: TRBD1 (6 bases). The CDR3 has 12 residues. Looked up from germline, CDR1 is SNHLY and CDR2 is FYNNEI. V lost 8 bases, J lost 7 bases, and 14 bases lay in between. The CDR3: CASYMDSREAFF. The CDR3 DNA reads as TGTGCCAGCTATATGGACAGCCGTGAAGCTTTCTTT. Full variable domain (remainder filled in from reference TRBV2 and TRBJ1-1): EPEVTQTPSHQVTQMGQEVILRCVPISNHLYFYWYRQILGQKVEFLVSFYNNEISEKSEIFDDQFSVERPDGSNFTLKIRSTKLEDSAMYFCASYMDSREAFFGQGTRLTVV.

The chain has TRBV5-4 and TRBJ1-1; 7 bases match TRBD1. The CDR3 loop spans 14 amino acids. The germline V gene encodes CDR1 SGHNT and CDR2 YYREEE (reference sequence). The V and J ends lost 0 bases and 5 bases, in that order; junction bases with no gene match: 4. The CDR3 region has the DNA TGTGCCAGCAGCTTGGAGTCAGGGGGGACTGAAGCTTTCTTT. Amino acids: CASSLESGGTEAFF.

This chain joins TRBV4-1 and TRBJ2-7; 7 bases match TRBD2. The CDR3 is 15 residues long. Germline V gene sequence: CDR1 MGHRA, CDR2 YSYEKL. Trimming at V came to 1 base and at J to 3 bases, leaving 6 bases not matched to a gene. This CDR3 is CASSQVKSGDYEQYF. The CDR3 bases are TGCGCCAGCAGCCAAGTTAAGAGCGGGGACTACGAGCAGTACTTC.

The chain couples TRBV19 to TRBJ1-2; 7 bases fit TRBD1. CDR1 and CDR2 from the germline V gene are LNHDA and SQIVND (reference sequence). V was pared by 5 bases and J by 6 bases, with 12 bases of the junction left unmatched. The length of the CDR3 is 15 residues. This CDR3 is CASSPSRGQVDGYTF. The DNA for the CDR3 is TGTGCCAGTAGTCCCTCCAGAGGACAGGTCGATGGCTACACCTTC.

The CDR3 protein is CASSESTPVGTEAFF. Here the CDR3 DNA reads TGCGCCAGCAGTGAGTCGACTCCGGTGGGCACTGAAGCTTTCTTT. The gene calls are TRBV10-2 and TRBJ1-1, with D hard to call. The CDR3 consists of 15 residues. With 0 bases removed from V and 4 bases from J, the gap between germline ends came to 12 bases. CDR1 is WSHSY and CDR2 is SAAADI in the germline V gene.

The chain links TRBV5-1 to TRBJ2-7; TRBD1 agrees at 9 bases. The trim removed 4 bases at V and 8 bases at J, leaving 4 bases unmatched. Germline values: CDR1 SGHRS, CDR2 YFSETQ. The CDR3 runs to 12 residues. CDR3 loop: CASSPQGAQQYF. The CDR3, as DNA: TGCGCCAGCAGCCCACAGGGGGCGCAGCAGTACTTC.

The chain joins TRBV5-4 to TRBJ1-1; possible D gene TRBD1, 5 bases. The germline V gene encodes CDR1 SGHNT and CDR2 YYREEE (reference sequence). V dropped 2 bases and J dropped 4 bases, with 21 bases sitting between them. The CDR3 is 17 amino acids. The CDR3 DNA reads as TGTGCCAGCAGCTTCCCAGGGACTATGACCCGAGTCACTGAAGCTTTCTTT. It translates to CASSFPGTMTRVTEAFF.

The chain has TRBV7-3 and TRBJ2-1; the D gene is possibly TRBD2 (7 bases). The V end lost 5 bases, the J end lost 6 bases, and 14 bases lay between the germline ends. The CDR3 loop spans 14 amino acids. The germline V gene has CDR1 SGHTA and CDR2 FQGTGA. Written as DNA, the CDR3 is TGTGCCAGCAGCCTCCGAGGGGGGGCCAATGAGCAGTTCTTC. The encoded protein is CASSLRGGANEQFF.

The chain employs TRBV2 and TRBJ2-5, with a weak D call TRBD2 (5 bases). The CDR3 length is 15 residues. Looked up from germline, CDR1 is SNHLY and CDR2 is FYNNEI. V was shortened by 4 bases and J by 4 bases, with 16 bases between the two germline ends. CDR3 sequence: CASSVAGSAAETQYF. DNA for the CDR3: TGTGCCAGCAGTGTTGCGGGCTCCGCCGCAGAGACCCAGTACTTC.

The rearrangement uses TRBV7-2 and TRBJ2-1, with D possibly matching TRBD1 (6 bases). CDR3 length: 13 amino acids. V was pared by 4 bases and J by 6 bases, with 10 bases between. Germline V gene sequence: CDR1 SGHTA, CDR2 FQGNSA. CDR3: CASSWGPPNEQFF. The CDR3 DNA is TGTGCCAGCAGCTGGGGGCCCCCCAATGAGCAGTTCTTC.